These T cell receptor beta chains were read from a single sample in a study of early T cells in non-severe SARS-CoV-2 infection. MiXCR, applied by TCRdb to the 5' RACE reads, yields one record per CDR3 protein. The table includes around 45,000 distinct CDR3 sequences, roughly 4.2% detected once. Sample: whole blood. Every receptor here comes from an adult who was a healthcare worker with PCR-confirmed SARS-CoV-2 infection or an uninfected control (not recorded which). CDR3s include the opening cysteine and the closing phenylalanine or tryptophan. The D gene is left open where the match is weak. A clone size is listed for some rows: how often the clone was seen (once, few, many), or a class if it is expanded.

CDR3 DNA: TGCGCCAGCAGAACCGGGACAGGGGGCAGCGGGGAGCTGTTTTTT
CDR3 protein: CASRTGTGGSGELFF
clone size: many
J gene: TRBJ2-2
V gene: TRBV5-1
D gene: TRBD1

CDR3 DNA: TGTGCCAGCAGTTTAATGGGGAGGAACGAAAAACTGTTTTTT
CDR3 protein: CASSLMGRNEKLFF
clone size: many
J gene: TRBJ1-4
V gene: TRBV12-3/TRBV12-4
D gene: .

CDR3 DNA: TGTGCCAGCAGCCCAGGGACAGGGCCGAACAATCAGCCCCAGCATTTT
CDR3 protein: CASSPGTGPNNQPQHF
clone size: .
J gene: TRBJ1-5
V gene: TRBV7-9
D gene: TRBD1

CDR3 DNA: TGTGCCAGCAGCAGGCAGGAGAACACTGAAGCTTTCTTT
CDR3 protein: CASSRQENTEAFF
clone size: many
J gene: TRBJ1-1
V gene: TRBV14
D gene: .

CDR3 DNA: TGCAGTGCTAGAGATTTAGCGGGAGTCAACGAGCAGTACTTC
CDR3 protein: CSARDLAGVNEQYF
clone size: many
J gene: TRBJ2-7
V gene: TRBV20-1
D gene: TRBD2

CDR3 DNA: TGTGCCAGCAGCGCCTCCTCTAGTACAGATACGCAGTATTTT
CDR3 protein: CASSASSSTDTQYF
clone size: many
J gene: TRBJ2-3
V gene: TRBV9
D gene: .

CDR3 DNA: TGCGCCAGCATCCCACCGAACAATGAGCAGTTCTTC
CDR3 protein: CASIPPNNEQFF
clone size: many
J gene: TRBJ2-1
V gene: TRBV5-1
D gene: .

CDR3 DNA: TGTGCCAGCACCCCGGGGAGGCCCCTCCAAGAGACCCAGTACTTC
CDR3 protein: CASTPGRPLQETQYF
clone size: many
J gene: TRBJ2-5
V gene: TRBV2
D gene: .

CDR3 DNA: TGTGCCAGCAGCTTGTGGGGAGGCGATGAGCAGTTCTTC
CDR3 protein: CASSLWGGDEQFF
clone size: many
J gene: TRBJ2-1
V gene: TRBV5-6
D gene: .

CDR3 DNA: TGTGCCAGCACTAGAATAGAGACCCAGTACTTC
CDR3 protein: CASTRIETQYF
clone size: many
J gene: TRBJ2-5
V gene: TRBV6-1
D gene: .

CDR3 DNA: TGTGCCAGCAGCTTTCGGGCAGCTGAAGCTTTCTTT
CDR3 protein: CASSFRAAEAFF
clone size: many
J gene: TRBJ1-1
V gene: TRBV5-5
D gene: .

CDR3 DNA: TGTGCCAGCACAGGGGAAGGCCATCAGCCCCAGCATTTT
CDR3 protein: CASTGEGHQPQHF
clone size: many
J gene: TRBJ1-5
V gene: TRBV12-3/TRBV12-4
D gene: .

CDR3 DNA: TGTGCCAGCAGCTTCGCGGGGGCGGCAGATACGCAGTATTTT
CDR3 protein: CASSFAGAADTQYF
clone size: many
J gene: TRBJ2-3
V gene: TRBV7-3
D gene: .

CDR3 DNA: TGTGCCAGCAGCTTAGGTTTGACTAGCGGGAGCTCTCATAATGAGCAGTTCTTC
CDR3 protein: CASSLGLTSGSSHNEQFF
clone size: many
J gene: TRBJ2-1
V gene: TRBV7-8
D gene: TRBD2

CDR3 DNA: TGTGCCAGCATCTCAGGGTACACAGATACGCAGTATTTT
CDR3 protein: CASISGYTDTQYF
clone size: many
J gene: TRBJ2-3
V gene: TRBV18
D gene: .

CDR3 DNA: TGCGCCAGCAGCCAGGAAACTATACGGGACGGAGATACGCAGTATTTT
CDR3 protein: CASSQETIRDGDTQYF
clone size: few
J gene: TRBJ2-3
V gene: TRBV4-1
D gene: .

CDR3 DNA: TGCAGCGTACACCAGGGTCCGACGCAGTATTTT
CDR3 protein: CSVHQGPTQYF
clone size: many
J gene: TRBJ2-3
V gene: TRBV29-1
D gene: .

CDR3 DNA: TGCAGTGCTAGAGAAGCCGGGGCCCTCACAGATACGCAGTATTTT
CDR3 protein: CSAREAGALTDTQYF
clone size: many
J gene: TRBJ2-3
V gene: TRBV20-1
D gene: .

CDR3 DNA: TGTGCCAGCAGTTTAGGCAGGGGTAACCCCTACGAGCAGTACTTC
CDR3 protein: CASSLGRGNPYEQYF
clone size: many
J gene: TRBJ2-7
V gene: TRBV12-3/TRBV12-4
D gene: .

CDR3 DNA: TGTGCCAGCAGTCAGACTAGCGGGAGGCCCTATGAGCAGTTCTTC
CDR3 protein: CASSQTSGRPYEQFF
clone size: many
J gene: TRBJ2-1
V gene: TRBV6-5
D gene: TRBD2

CDR3 DNA: TGTGCCAGCAGCCCTGGGCTTGACAATGAGCAGTTCTTC
CDR3 protein: CASSPGLDNEQFF
clone size: many
J gene: TRBJ2-1
V gene: TRBV7-6
D gene: .

CDR3 DNA: TGTGCCAGCAGCGAGACTAGCGGGAGGTCGGAGACCCAGTACTTC
CDR3 protein: CASSETSGRSETQYF
clone size: many
J gene: TRBJ2-5
V gene: TRBV7-3
D gene: TRBD2

CDR3 DNA: TGCGCCAGCGGCCCAGAGAAGTACTACACCTTC
CDR3 protein: CASGPEKYYTF
clone size: many
J gene: TRBJ1-2
V gene: TRBV10-2
D gene: .

CDR3 DNA: TGTGCCAGCAGCAGCCAGCTCTCGAACACTGAAGCTTTCTTT
CDR3 protein: CASSSQLSNTEAFF
clone size: many
J gene: TRBJ1-1
V gene: TRBV3-1
D gene: .

CDR3 DNA: TGTGCCAGCAGCCAACAGGGCGCCAAAAACATTCAGTACTTC
CDR3 protein: CASSQQGAKNIQYF
clone size: few
J gene: TRBJ2-4
V gene: TRBV11-2
D gene: .

CDR3 DNA: TGTGCTAGTGCTCCTGCCGATTCACCCCTCCACTTT
CDR3 protein: CASAPADSPLHF
clone size: many
J gene: TRBJ1-6
V gene: TRBV12-5
D gene: .

CDR3 DNA: TGTGCCAGCAGTTTAGGCGGAACCCTCTCTGGGGCCAACGTCCTGACTTTC
CDR3 protein: CASSLGGTLSGANVLTF
clone size: many
J gene: TRBJ2-6
V gene: TRBV27
D gene: .

CDR3 DNA: TGTGCCAGCAACCTCCAAGCGGGCCGCCGGGCGGATACGCAGTATTTT
CDR3 protein: CASNLQAGRRADTQYF
clone size: many
J gene: TRBJ2-3
V gene: TRBV7-9
D gene: .

CDR3 DNA: TGTGCCAGCAGCTTAATGGGACAGGGTACGAACGAGCAGTACTTC
CDR3 protein: CASSLMGQGTNEQYF
clone size: many
J gene: TRBJ2-7
V gene: TRBV7-6
D gene: TRBD1

CDR3 DNA: TGCGCCAGCAGCTCATACTCCCGACGAGGGGAGCAGTACTTC
CDR3 protein: CASSSYSRRGEQYF
clone size: many
J gene: TRBJ2-7
V gene: TRBV5-1
D gene: .

CDR3 DNA: TGTGCCAGCAGCTTAGTGCGGGCAGGGTTATTCAATGAGCAGTTCTTC
CDR3 protein: CASSLVRAGLFNEQFF
clone size: many
J gene: TRBJ2-1
V gene: TRBV7-6
D gene: .

CDR3 DNA: TGCGCCAGCAGTCCAGGGCCAGCGTCACCCCTCCACTTT
CDR3 protein: CASSPGPASPLHF
clone size: .
J gene: TRBJ1-6
V gene: TRBV10-1
D gene: .

CDR3 DNA: TGTGCCAGCAGCCAAGTGGCCGGGAATGAGCAGTTCTTC
CDR3 protein: CASSQVAGNEQFF
clone size: many
J gene: TRBJ2-1
V gene: TRBV4-2
D gene: .

CDR3 DNA: TGCAGTGCTAGAAAGGAAAGCTCCTACGAGCAGTACTTC
CDR3 protein: CSARKESSYEQYF
clone size: many
J gene: TRBJ2-7
V gene: TRBV20-1
D gene: .

CDR3 DNA: TGCAGTGCTAGAGTAGCTAGCGGGACATACGAGCAGTACTTC
CDR3 protein: CSARVASGTYEQYF
clone size: many
J gene: TRBJ2-7
V gene: TRBV20-1
D gene: TRBD2

CDR3 DNA: TGTGCCAGCAGCTTAGGACTAGCGGGAGTATTGACTAGCACAGATACGCAGTATTTT
CDR3 protein: CASSLGLAGVLTSTDTQYF
clone size: many
J gene: TRBJ2-3
V gene: TRBV7-6
D gene: TRBD2

CDR3 DNA: TGCAGTGCTCAGGGACAGACTAACTATGGCTACACCTTC
CDR3 protein: CSAQGQTNYGYTF
clone size: many
J gene: TRBJ1-2
V gene: TRBV20-1
D gene: TRBD1

CDR3 DNA: TGTGCCAGCAGATTATCAGCTCAAGAGACCCAGTACTTC
CDR3 protein: CASRLSAQETQYF
clone size: few
J gene: TRBJ2-5
V gene: TRBV12-3/TRBV12-4
D gene: .